The clone carrying this T cell receptor beta chain turned up a few times. Its antigen is still unknown. This record comes from a study of blood T cells in healthy people across ages. The overall study: Template switching retrieved approximately one barcoded beta molecule for each two T cells. General study results and limits: Roughly linear age-related decline in beta diversity appeared, significant by age 40. Strong correlation was found linking TCR beta diversity to naive T cell percentage.

The CDR3 extends over 15 amino acids. Germline V gene data show CDR1 as MNHEY and CDR2 as SVGAGI. Losses at the gene ends were 6 bases for V and 7 bases for J; bases not matched to a gene: 7. A second about 6 to 12 cycle PCR used barcoded and J-beta primers. Via MiXCR, TCRdb re-called the 5' RACE reads, giving one row per CDR3 protein. The sample carries around 1.5 million distinct CDR3 sequences, roughly 40% recorded once. Every participating donor contributed 8.5 to 10 milliliters of peripheral blood through a draw. The TCR comes from a woman younger than 35 in good health. This chain joins TRBV6-5 and TRBJ1-6, with TRBD1 identical over 9 bases. Sequencing was done on a sample of blood. Here the CDR3 reads CASRMTGTGNSPLHF. DNA for the CDR3: TGTGCCAGCAGAATGACCGGGACAGGGAATTCACCCCTCCACTTT.